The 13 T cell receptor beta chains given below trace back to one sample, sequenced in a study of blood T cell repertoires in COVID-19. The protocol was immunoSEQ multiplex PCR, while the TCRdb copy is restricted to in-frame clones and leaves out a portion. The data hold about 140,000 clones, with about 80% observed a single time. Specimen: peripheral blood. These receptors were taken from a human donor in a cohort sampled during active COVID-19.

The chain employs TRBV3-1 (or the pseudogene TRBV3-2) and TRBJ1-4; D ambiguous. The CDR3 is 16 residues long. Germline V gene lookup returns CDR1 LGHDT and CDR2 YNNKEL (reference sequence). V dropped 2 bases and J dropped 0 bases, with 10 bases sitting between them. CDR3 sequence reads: CASSQLDIATNEKLFF. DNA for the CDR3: TGTGCCAGCAGCCAACTCGACATCGCAACTAATGAAAAACTGTTTTTT.

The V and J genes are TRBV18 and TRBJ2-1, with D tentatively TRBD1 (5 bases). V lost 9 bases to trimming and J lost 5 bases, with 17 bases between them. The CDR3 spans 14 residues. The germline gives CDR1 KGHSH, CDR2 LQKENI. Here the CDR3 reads CASHANVGDNEQFF. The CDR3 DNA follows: TGTGCCAGTCATGCGAACGTAGGGGACAATGAGCAGTTCTTC.

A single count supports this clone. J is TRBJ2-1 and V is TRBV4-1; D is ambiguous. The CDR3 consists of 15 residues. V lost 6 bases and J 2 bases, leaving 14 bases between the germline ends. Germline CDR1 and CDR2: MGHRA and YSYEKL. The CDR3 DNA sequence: TGCGCCAGCAGACACGCCTACAGCACCTACAATGAGCAGTTCTTC. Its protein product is CASRHAYSTYNEQFF.

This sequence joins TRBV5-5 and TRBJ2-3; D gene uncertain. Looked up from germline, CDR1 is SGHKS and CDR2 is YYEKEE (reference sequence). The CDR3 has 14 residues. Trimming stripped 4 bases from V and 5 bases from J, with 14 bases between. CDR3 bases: TGTGCCAGCAGCCGACAAGTTCCTGGAGATACGCAGTATTTT. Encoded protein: CASSRQVPGDTQYF.

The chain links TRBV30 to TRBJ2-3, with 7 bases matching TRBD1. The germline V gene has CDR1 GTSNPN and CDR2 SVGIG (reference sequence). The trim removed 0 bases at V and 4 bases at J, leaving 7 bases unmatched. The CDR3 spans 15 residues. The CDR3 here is CAWSVDRVSADTQYF. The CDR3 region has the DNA TGTGCCTGGAGTGTAGACAGGGTTAGCGCAGATACGCAGTATTTT. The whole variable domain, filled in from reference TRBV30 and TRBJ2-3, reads SQTIHQWPATLVQPVGSPLSLECTVEGTSNPNLYWYRQAAGRGLQLLFYSVGIGQISSEVPQNLSASRPQDRQFILSSKKLLLSDSGFYLCAWSVDRVSADTQYFGPGTRLTVL.

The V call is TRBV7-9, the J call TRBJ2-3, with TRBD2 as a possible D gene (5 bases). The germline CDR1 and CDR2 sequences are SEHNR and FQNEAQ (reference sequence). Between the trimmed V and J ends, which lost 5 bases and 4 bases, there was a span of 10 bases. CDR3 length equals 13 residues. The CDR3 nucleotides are TGTGCCAGCAGCACCGGGAACGCAGATACGCAGTATTTT. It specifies CASSTGNADTQYF.

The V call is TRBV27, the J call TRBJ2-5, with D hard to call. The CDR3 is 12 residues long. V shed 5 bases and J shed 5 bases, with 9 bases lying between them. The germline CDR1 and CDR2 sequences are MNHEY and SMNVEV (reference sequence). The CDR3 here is CASSPLGETQYF. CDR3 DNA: TGTGCCAGCAGTCCCCTCGGGGAGACCCAGTACTTC.

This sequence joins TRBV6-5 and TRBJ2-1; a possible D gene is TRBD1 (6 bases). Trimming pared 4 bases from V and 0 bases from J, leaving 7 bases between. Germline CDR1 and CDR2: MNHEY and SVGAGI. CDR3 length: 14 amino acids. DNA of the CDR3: TGTGCCAGCAGTTCCAGGGGCTCCTACAATGAGCAGTTCTTC. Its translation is CASSSRGSYNEQFF.

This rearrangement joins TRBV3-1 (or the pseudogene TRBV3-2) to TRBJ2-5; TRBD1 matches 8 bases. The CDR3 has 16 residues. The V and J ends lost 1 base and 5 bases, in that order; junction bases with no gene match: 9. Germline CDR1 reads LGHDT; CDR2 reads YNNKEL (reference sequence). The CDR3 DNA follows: TGTGCCAGCAGCCAAGGGTATGGGACAGGTACCGAGACCCAGTACTTC. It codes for CASSQGYGTGTETQYF.

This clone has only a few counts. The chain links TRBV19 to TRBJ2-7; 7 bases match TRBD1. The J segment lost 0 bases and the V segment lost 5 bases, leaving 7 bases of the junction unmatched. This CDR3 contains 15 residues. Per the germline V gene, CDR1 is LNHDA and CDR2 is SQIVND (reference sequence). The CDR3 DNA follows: TGTGCCAGTAGTCAACAGGGGACGAGCTCCTACGAGCAGTACTTC. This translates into CASSQQGTSSYEQYF.

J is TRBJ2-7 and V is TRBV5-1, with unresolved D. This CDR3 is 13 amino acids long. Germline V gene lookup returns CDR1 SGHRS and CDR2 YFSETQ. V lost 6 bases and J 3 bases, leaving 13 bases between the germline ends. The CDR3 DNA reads TGCGCCAGCAAAATCGGTGAGGACTACGAGCAGTACTTC. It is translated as CASKIGEDYEQYF.

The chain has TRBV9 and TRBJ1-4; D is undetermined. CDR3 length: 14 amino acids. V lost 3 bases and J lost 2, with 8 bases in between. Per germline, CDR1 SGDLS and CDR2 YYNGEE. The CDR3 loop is CASSATGTNEKLFF. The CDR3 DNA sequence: TGTGCCAGCAGCGCAACCGGGACTAATGAAAAACTGTTTTTT.

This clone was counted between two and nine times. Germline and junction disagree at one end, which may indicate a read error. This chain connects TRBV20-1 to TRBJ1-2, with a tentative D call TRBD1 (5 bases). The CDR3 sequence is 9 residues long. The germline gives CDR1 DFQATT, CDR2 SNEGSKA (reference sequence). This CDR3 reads CGGDYGYTF. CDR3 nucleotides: TGTGGGGGGGACTATGGCTACACCTTC.